This T cell receptor beta chain derives from a study of T-cell reconstitution after alpha-beta-depleted transplantation in children. This CDR3 comprises 14 residues. Between the trimmed V and J ends, which lost 5 bases and 5 bases, there was a span of 15 bases. Germline V gives CDR1 MNHNS, CDR2 SASEGT. TCRbeta library preparation incorporated unique molecular identifiers. One entry per CDR3 protein results from TCRdb running MiXCR on the PCR reads. The sample yields some 490,000 distinct CDR3 sequences, under 15% seen once. A single count supports this clonotype. The sequence was collected from a human donor who donated a stem cell graft to a child with combined immunodeficiency. The chain employs TRBV6-1 and TRBJ2-5, with a weak D call TRBD1 (5 bases). The sequenced sample was PBMCs from the stem cell graft donor, obtained from the stem cell graft. CDR3 sequence: CASSPGHSGETQYF. The CDR3, as DNA: TGTGCCAGCAGTCCTGGACACTCTGGGGAGACCCAGTACTTC.